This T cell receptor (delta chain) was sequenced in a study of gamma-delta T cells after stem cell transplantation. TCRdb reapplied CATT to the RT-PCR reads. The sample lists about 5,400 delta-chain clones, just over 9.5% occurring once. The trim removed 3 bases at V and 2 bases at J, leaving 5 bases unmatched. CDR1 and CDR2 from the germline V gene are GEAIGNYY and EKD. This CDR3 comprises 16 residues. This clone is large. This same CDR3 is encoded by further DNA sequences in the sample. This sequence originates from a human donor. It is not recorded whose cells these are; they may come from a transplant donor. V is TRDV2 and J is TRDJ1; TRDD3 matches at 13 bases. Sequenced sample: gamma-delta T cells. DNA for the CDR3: TGTGCCTGTGACTTACTGGGGGATACGGGAACCGATAAACTCATCTTT. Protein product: CACDLLGDTGTDKLIF.